The clone carrying this TCR beta chain has only a few counts. Its matching antigen is unknown. The data stem from a study of T-cell reconstitution after alpha-beta-depleted transplantation in children. Germline loops: CDR1 SEHNR, CDR2 FQNEAQ (reference sequence). This CDR3 has 17 amino acids. V lost 5 bases to trimming and J lost 3 bases, with 23 bases between them. A library of TCRbeta sequences, prepared with unique molecular identifiers, was generated. TCRdb used MiXCR to reprocess the PCR reads, holding one entry per CDR3 protein. The sample has 780,000 or so distinct CDR3 sequences; around 17% are singletons. Findings of the study overall: Counts and diversity of T cells one year after transplant came mostly from newly produced T cells. As was reported, about two months after transplant, alpha-beta T cells came from several hundred expanded graft clones. Surviving recipient cells, namely T cells and thymic progenitors, were the source of high day-60 TCRbeta diversity in some patients.

V gene TRBV7-9 combines with J gene TRBJ2-7; D is perhaps TRBD1 or TRBD2 (8 bases each). The sequencing used PBMCs, mostly from graft donor cells, collected 360 days after TCRalphabeta/CD19-depleted stem cell transplant. This clonotype originated in a male patient younger than 18 who had a stem cell transplant for acute lymphoblastic leukemia, so the T cells may come from the graft donor. CDR3 sequence reads: CASSPGGGRQGFYEQYF. CDR3 nucleotides: TGTGCCAGCAGCCCTGGCGGGGGGAGACAGGGGTTCTACGAGCAGTACTTC.